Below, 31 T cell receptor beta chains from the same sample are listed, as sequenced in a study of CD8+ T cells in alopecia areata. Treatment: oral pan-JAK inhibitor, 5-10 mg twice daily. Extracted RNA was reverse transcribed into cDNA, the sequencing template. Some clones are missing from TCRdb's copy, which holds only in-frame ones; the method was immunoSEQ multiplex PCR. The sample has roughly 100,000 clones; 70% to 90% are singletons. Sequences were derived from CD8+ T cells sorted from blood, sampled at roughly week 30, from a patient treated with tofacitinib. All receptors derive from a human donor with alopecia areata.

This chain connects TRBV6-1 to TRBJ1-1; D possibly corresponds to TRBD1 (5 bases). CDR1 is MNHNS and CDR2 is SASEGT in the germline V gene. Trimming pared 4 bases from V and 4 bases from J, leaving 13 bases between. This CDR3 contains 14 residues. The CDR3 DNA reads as TGTGCCAGCAGTGTGGGGGGAGACGCCACTGAAGCTTTCTTT. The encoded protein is CASSVGGDATEAFF.

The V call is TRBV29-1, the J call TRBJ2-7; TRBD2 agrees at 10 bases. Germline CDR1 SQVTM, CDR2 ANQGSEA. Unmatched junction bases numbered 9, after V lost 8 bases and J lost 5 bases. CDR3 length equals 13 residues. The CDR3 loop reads CSMPGTSVDEQYF. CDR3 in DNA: TGCAGCATGCCCGGGACTAGCGTCGACGAGCAGTACTTC.

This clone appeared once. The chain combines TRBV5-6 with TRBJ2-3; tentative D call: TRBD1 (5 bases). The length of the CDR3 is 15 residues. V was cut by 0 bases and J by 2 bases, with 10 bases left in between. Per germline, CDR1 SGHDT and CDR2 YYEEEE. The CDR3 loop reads CASSLGGYITDTQYF. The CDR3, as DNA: TGTGCCAGCAGCTTGGGGGGCTATATCACAGATACGCAGTATTTT.

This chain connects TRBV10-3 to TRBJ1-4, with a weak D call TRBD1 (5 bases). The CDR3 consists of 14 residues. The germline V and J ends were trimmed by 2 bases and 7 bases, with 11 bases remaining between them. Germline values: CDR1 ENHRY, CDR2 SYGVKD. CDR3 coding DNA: TGTGCCATCAGTGAGGGGGACCAGAGTGAAAAACTGTTTTTT. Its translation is CAISEGDQSEKLFF.

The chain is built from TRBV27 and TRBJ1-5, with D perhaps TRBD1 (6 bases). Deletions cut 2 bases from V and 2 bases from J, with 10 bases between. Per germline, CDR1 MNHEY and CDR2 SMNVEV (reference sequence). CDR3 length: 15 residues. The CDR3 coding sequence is TGTGCCAGCAGTTTAAATAAGGGGGGCAATCAGCCCCAGCATTTT. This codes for CASSLNKGGNQPQHF.

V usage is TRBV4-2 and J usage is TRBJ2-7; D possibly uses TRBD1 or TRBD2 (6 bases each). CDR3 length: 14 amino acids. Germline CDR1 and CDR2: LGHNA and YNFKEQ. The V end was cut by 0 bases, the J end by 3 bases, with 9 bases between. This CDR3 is CASSQDGGGYEQYF. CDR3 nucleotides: TGTGCCAGCAGCCAAGATGGAGGGGGCTACGAGCAGTACTTC.

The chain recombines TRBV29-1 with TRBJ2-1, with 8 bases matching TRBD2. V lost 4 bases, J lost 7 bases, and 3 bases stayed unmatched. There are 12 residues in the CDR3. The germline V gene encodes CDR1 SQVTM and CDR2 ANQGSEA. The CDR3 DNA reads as TGCAGCGTTGTTAGCGGGAATAATGAGCAGTTCTTC. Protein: CSVVSGNNEQFF.

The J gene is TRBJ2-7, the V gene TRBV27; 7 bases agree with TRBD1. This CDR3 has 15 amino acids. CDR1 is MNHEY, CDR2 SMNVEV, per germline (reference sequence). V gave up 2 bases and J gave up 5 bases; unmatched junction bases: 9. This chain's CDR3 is CASSLGSGGQNEQYF. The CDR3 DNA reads TGTGCCAGCAGTTTAGGTTCAGGGGGACAGAACGAGCAGTACTTC.

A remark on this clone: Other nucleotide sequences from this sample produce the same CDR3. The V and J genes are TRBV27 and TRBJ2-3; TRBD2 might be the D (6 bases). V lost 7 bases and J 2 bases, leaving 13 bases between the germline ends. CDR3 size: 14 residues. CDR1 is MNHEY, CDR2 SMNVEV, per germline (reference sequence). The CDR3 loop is CASIGGGNTDTQYF. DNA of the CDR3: TGTGCCAGCATTGGAGGCGGGAACACAGATACGCAGTATTTT.

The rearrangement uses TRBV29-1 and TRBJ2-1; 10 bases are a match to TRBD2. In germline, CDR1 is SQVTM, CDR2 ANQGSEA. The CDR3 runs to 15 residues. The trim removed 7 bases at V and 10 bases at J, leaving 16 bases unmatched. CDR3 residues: CSAEKREGRSWEQFF. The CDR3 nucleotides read TGCAGCGCAGAGAAGCGGGAGGGCCGTTCCTGGGAGCAGTTCTTC.

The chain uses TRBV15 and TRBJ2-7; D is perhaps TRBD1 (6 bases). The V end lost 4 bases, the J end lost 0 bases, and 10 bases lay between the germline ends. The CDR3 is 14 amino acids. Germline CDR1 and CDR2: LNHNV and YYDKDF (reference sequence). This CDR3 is CATSTGQSSYEQYF. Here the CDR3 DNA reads TGTGCCACCAGCACCGGACAGAGCTCCTACGAGCAGTACTTC.

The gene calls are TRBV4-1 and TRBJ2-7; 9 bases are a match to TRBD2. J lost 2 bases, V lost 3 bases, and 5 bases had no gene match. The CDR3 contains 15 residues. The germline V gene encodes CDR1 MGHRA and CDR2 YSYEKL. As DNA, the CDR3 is TGCGCCAGCAGCCAGACTAGCGGAGGGGCCTACGAGCAGTACTTC. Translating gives CASSQTSGGAYEQYF.

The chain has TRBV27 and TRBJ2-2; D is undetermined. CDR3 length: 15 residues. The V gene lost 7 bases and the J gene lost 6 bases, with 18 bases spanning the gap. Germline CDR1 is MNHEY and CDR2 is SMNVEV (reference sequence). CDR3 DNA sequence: TGTGCCAGCAAAGGATTACGCCCGCGATCCGGGGAGCTGTTTTTT. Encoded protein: CASKGLRPRSGELFF.

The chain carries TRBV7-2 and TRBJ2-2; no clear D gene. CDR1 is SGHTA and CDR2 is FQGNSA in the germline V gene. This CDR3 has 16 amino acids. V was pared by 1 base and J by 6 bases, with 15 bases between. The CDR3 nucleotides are TGTGCCAGCAGCTTAGAAGGGCTAATGTTTCCCGGGGAGCTGTTTTTT. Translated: CASSLEGLMFPGELFF. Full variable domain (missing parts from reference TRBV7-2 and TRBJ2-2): GAGVSQSPSNKVTEKGKDVELRCDPISGHTALYWYRQSLGQGLEFLIYFQGNSAPDKSGLPSDRFSAERTGGSVSTLTIQRTQQEDSAVYLCASSLEGLMFPGELFFGEGSRLTVL.

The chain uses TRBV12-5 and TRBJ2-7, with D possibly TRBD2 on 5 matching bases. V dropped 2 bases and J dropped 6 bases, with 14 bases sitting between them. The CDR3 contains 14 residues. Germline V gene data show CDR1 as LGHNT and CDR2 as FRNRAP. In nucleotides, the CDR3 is TGTGCTAGTGGTTTGACACTAGAAGGGCTCGAGCAGTACTTC. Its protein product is CASGLTLEGLEQYF.

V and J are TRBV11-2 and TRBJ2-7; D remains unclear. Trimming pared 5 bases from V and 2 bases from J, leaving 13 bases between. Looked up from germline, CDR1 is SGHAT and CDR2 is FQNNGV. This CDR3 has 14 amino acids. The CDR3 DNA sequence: TGTGCCAGCAGCACTGAAAAGGTGGCCTACGAGCAGTACTTC. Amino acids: CASSTEKVAYEQYF. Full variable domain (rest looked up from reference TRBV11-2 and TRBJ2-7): EAGVAQSPRYKIIEKRQSVAFWCNPISGHATLYWYQQILGQGPKLLIQFQNNGVVDDSQLPKDRFSAERLKGVDSTLKIQPAKLEDSAVYLCASSTEKVAYEQYFGPGTRLTVT.

The CDR3: CAIGRDGSYEQYF. The CDR3 nucleotides read TGTGCCATTGGTCGGGACGGATCCTACGAGCAGTACTTC. The V call is TRBV10-3, the J call TRBJ2-7, with D perhaps given as TRBD1 or TRBD2 (5 bases each). The CDR3 contains 13 residues. CDR1 ENHRY and CDR2 SYGVKD come from the germline V gene. The V end lost 9 bases, the J end lost 1 base, and 13 bases lay between the germline ends.

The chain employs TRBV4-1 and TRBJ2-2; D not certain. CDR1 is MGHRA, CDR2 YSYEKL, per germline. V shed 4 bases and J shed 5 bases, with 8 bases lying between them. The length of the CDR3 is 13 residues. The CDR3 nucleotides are TGCGCCAGCAGCCCCCCAAGGACCGGGGAGCTGTTTTTT. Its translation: CASSPPRTGELFF.

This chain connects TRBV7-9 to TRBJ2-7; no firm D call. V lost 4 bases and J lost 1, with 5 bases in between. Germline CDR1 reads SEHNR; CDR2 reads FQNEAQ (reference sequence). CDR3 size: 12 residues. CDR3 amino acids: CASSSLSYEQYF. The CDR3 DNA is TGTGCCAGCAGCTCCTTATCCTACGAGCAGTACTTC.

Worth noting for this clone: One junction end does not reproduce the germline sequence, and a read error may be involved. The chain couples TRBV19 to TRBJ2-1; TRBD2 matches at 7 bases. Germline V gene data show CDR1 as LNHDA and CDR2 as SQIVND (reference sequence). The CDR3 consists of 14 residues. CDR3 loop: CARSRRESNDEQFF. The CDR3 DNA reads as TGTGCCAGAAGTAGGCGGGAGTCTAATGATGAGCAGTTCTTC.

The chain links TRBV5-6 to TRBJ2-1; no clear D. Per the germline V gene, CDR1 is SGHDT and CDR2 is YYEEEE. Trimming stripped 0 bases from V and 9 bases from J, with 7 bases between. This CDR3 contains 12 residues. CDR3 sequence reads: CASSLDGIEQFF. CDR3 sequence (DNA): TGTGCCAGCAGCTTGGATGGGATTGAGCAGTTCTTC.

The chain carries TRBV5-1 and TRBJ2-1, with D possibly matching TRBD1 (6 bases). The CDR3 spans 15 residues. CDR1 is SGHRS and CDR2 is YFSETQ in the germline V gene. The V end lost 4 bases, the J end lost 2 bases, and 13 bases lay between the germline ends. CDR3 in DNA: TGCGCCAGCAGCGCCGGGACATACGCCTACAATGAGCAGTTCTTC. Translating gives CASSAGTYAYNEQFF.

Here the CDR3 reads CASSSSRGAHTEAFF. CDR3 in DNA: TGTGCCAGCAGTTCGTCACGGGGGGCACACACTGAAGCTTTCTTT. V gene TRBV6-5 combines with J gene TRBJ1-1, with D possibly matching TRBD1 (6 bases). The germline V gene has CDR1 MNHEY and CDR2 SVGAGI. V dropped 4 bases and J dropped 3 bases, with 15 bases sitting between them. The CDR3 extends over 15 amino acids.

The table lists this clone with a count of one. CDR3 protein: CASSPFVGGDEQFF. The DNA for the CDR3 is TGTGCCAGCAGCCCCTTCGTTGGGGGGGATGAGCAGTTCTTC. This chain connects TRBV5-4 to TRBJ2-1; TRBD2 matches 7 bases. Germline V CDR1 and CDR2: SGHNT, YYREEE (reference sequence). V gave up 4 bases and J gave up 8 bases; unmatched junction bases: 9. The CDR3 is 14 residues long.

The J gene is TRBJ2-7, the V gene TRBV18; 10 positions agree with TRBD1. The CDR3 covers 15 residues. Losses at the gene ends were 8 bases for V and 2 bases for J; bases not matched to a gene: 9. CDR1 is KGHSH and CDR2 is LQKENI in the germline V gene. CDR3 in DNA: TGTGCCAGCGCCCACGGGACAGGGGCCCCCTACGAGCAGTACTTC. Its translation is CASAHGTGAPYEQYF.

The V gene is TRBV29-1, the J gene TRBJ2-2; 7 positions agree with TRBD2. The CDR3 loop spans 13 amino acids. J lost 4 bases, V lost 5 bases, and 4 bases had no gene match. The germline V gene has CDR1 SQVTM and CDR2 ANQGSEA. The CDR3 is CSVTGGSTGELFF. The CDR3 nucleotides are TGCAGCGTTACCGGCGGGAGCACCGGGGAGCTGTTTTTT.

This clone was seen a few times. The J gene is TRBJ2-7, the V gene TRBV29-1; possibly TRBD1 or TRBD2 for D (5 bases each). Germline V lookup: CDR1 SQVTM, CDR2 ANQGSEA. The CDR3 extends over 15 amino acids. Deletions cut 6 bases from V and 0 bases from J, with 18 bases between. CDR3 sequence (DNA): TGCAGCGTAGAGGCCCAGGGAGATCCCTCCTACGAGCAGTACTTC. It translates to CSVEAQGDPSYEQYF.

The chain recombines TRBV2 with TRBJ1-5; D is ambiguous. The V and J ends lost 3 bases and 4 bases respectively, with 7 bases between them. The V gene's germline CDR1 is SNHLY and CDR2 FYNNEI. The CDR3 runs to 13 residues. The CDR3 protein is CASSEGWNQPQHF. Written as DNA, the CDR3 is TGTGCCAGCAGTGAGGGATGGAATCAGCCCCAGCATTTT. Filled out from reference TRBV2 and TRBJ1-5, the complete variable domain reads EPEVTQTPSHQVTQMGQEVILRCVPISNHLYFYWYRQILGQKVEFLVSFYNNEISEKSEIFDDQFSVERPDGSNFTLKIRSTKLEDSAMYFCASSEGWNQPQHFGDGTRLSIL.

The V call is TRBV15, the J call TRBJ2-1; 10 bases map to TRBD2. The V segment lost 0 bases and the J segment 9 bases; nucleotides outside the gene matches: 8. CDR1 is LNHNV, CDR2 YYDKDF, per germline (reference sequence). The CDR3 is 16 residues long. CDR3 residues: CATSRDLLAGVTEQFF. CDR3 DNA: TGTGCCACCAGCAGAGATCTTCTAGCGGGAGTGACTGAGCAGTTCTTC.

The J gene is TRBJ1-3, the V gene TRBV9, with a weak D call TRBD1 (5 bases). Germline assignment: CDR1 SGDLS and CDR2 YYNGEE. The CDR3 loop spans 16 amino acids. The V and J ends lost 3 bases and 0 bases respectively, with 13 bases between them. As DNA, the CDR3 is TGTGCCAGCAGCGCCCAATACCAGGGCTCTGGAAACACCATATATTTT. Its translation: CASSAQYQGSGNTIYF.

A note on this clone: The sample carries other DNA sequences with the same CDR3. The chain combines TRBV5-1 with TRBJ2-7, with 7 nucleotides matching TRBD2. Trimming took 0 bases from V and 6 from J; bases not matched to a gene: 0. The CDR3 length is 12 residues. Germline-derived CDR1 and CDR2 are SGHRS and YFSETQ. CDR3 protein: CASSLAGGEQYF. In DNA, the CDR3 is TGCGCCAGCAGCTTGGCGGGAGGCGAGCAGTACTTC.